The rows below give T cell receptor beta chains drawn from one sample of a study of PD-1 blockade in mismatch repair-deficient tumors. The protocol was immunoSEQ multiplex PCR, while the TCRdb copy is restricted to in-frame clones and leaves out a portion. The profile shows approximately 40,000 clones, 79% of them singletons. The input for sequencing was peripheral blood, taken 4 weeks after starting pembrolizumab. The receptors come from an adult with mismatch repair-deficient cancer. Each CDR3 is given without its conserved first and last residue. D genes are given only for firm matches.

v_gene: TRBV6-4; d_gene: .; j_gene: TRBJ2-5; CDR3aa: ASSDQETQY
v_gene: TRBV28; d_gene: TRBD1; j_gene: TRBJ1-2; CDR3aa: ASSPSGGAVYGYT
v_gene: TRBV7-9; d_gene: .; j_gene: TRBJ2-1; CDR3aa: ASPDGDEQF
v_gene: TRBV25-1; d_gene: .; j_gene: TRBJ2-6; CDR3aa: ASSRAPISGANVLT
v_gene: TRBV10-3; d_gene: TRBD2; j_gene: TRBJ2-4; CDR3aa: AISESKREDIQY
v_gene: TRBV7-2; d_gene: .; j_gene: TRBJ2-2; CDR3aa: ASSFGRATDGELF
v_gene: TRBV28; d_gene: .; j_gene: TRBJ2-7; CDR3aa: ASSLTDSLWEQY
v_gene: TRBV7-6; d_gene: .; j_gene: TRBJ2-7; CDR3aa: ASSLGPTGEQY
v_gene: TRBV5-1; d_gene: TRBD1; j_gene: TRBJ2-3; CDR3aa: ASSLSTGGTDTQY
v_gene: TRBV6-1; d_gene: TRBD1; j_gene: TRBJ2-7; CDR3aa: ASSEVSGTGSYEQY
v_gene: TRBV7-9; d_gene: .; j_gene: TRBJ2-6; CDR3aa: ASSLEGSGANVLT
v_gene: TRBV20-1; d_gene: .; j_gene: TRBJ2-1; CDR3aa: SASKEQF
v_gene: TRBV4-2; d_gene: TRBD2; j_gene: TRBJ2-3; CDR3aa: ASSPLAGDTDTQY
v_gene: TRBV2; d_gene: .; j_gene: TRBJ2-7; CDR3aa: ASSAGGLEQY
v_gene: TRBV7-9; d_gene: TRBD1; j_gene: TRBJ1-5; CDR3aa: ASSQGVRNQPQH
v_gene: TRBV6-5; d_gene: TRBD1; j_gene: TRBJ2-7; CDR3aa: ASSYSRGYEQY
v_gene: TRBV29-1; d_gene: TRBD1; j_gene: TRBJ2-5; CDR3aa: SANRGGGQETQY
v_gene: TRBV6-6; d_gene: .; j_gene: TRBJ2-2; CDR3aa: ASSYLEGGTGELF
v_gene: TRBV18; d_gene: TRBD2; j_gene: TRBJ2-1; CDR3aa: ASSPQRDSYNEQF
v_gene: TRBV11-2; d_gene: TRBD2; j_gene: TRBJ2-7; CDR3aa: ASSVTSGSNYEQY
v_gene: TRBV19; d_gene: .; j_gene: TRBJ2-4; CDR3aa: ASSSGYWGKNIQY
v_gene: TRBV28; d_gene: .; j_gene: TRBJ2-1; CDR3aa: ASTPRSGPDNEQF
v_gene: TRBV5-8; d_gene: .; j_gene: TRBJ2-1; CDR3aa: ASSLDSPSGSYNEQF
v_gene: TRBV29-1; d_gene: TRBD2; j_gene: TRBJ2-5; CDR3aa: SVDPSGRFQETQY
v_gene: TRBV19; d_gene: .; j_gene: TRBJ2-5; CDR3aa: ASTPPGFGQETQY
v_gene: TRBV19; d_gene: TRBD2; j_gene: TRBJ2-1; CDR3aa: ASSILTSANEQF
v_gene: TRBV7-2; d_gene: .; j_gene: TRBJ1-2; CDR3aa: ASSLDYAGNYGYT
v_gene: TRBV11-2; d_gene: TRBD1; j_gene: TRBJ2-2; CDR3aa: ASSPNQAGGVLF
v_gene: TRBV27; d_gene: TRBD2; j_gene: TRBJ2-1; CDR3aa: ASSLYAGGLDEQF
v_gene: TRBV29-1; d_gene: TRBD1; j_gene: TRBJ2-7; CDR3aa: SVEERQGENSYEQY
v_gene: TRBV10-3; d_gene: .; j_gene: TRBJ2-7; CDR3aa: AISPQGYEQY
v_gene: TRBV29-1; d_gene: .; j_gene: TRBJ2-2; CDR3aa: SVGGGITGELF
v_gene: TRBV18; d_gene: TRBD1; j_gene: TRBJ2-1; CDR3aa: ASSPPQRQGRYNEQF
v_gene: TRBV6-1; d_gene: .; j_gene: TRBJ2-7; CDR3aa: ASSEILVSLLYEQY
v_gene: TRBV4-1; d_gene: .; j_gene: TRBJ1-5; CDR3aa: ASSQIGSEQPQH
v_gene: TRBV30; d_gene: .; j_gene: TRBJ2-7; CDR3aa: AWSVHGHYYEQY
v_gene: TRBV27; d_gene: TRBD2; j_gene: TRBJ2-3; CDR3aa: ASRLAGGDTQY
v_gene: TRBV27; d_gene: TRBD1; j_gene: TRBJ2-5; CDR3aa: ASSTTRQGEETQY
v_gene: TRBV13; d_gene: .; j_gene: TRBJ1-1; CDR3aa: ASSFRTENTEAF
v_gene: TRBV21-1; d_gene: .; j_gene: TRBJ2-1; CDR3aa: ASSKTSSYNEQF
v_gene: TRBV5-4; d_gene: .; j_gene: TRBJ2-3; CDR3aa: ASSDLIRTSTDTQY
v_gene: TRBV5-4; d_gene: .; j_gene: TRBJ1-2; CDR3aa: ASHTTANYGYT
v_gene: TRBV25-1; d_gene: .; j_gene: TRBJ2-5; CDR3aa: ASSEAVGPEETQY